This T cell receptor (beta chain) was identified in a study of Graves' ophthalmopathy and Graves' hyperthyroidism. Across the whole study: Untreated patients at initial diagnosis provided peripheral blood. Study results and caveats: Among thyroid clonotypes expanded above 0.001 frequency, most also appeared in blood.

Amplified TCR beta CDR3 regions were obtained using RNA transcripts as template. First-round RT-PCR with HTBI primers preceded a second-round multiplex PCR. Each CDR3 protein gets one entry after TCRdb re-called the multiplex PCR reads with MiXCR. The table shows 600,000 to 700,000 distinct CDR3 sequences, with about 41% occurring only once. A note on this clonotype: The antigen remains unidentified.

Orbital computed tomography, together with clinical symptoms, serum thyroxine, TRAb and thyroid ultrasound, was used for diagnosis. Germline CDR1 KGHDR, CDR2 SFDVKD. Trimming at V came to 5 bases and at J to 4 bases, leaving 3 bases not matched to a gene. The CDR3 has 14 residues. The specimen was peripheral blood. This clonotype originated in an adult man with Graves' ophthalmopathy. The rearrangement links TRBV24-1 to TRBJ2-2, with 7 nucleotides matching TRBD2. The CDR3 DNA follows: TGTGCCACCAGTGCTGGGAGGGCCACCGGGGAGCTGTTTTTT. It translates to CATSAGRATGELFF.